One and the same sample provided the 21 T cell receptor beta chains below, sequenced in a study of beta chain features in type 1 diabetes. The antigens for these receptors are not known. Study-level points and caveats: All four CD4+ subsets from Type 1 diabetes patients carried moderately but significantly shorter TCRB CDR3s.

As every portion of the isolated RNA was reverse transcribed, the sequencing read expressed TCRB transcripts. Repertoires were generated with immunoSEQ multiplex PCR, while TCRdb's copy carries only in-frame clones and drops some. The repertoire holds around 130,000 clones, roughly 15% seen once, with 2% to 2.5% in the top ten. Sequencing used central memory CD4+ T cells from blood. The receptors were gathered from a man between 25 and 39 years old with type 1 diabetes.

The chain employs TRBV7-9 and TRBJ2-1; D tentatively fits TRBD1 or TRBD2 (5 bases each). The CDR3 is made up of 16 amino acids. The ends were cut back, 7 bases at V and 1 base at J, with 17 bases in the middle. The germline V gene has CDR1 SEHNR and CDR2 FQNEAQ (reference sequence). CDR3 amino acids: CASNPISGTSYNEQFF. The CDR3 region has the DNA TGTGCCAGCAACCCTATTAGTGGGACGTCCTACAATGAGCAGTTCTTC.

The chain has TRBV29-1 and TRBJ1-2, with TRBD1 identical over 10 bases. V shed 4 bases, J shed 5 bases, and the junction held 7 bases outside the gene matches. This CDR3 contains 14 residues. Germline V lookup: CDR1 SQVTM, CDR2 ANQGSEA. The CDR3 reads CSVAGTGVGYGYTF. Here the CDR3 DNA reads TGCAGCGTTGCGGGGACAGGGGTGGGATATGGCTACACCTTC.

This clone was recorded a few times. The chain combines TRBV27 with TRBJ1-2; TRBD1 might be the D (6 bases). The CDR3 loop spans 18 amino acids. Germline V gives CDR1 MNHEY, CDR2 SMNVEV (reference sequence). Trimming took 4 bases from V and 8 from J, leaving 29 bases between them. CDR3: CASSSFTMGGSGRGGYTF. Here the CDR3 DNA reads TGTGCCAGCAGTTCGTTCACCATGGGGGGCTCGGGAAGGGGCGGCTACACCTTC.

This clone has just a few counts. The chain uses TRBV25-1 and TRBJ2-1; D is unclear. This CDR3 spans 14 amino acids. CDR1 is MGHDK, CDR2 SYGVNS, per germline. V was cut by 1 base and J by 5 bases, with 9 bases left in between. The CDR3 loop is CASSELAANNEQFF. The CDR3 coding sequence is TGTGCCAGCAGTGAATTAGCAGCTAACAATGAGCAGTTCTTC.

In its sample, this clone is medium-sized. Other DNA sequences from this sample encode an identical CDR3 as well. The chain carries TRBV2 and TRBJ2-3; D is unresolved. There are 12 residues in the CDR3. In germline, CDR1 is SNHLY, CDR2 FYNNEI. The V and J ends lost 4 bases and 3 bases respectively, with 5 bases between them. The CDR3 reads CASSVSTDTQYF. In DNA, the CDR3 is TGTGCCAGCAGTGTTTCTACAGATACGCAGTATTTT.

This clone has just a few counts. The CDR3: CASSQPGQGRNIQYF. The CDR3 coding sequence is TGTGCCAGCAGTCAGCCGGGACAGGGTCGAAACATTCAGTACTTC. The chain combines TRBV6-5 with TRBJ2-4; 9 positions match TRBD1. The CDR3 consists of 15 residues. Losses at the gene ends were 5 bases for V and 6 bases for J; bases not matched to a gene: 8. The V gene's germline CDR1 is MNHEY and CDR2 SVGAGI.

The chain recombines TRBV27 with TRBJ2-2; no reliable D call. Trimming stripped 7 bases from V and 0 bases from J, with 18 bases between. This CDR3 is 17 amino acids long. Germline values: CDR1 MNHEY, CDR2 SMNVEV (reference sequence). CDR3 coding DNA: TGTGCCAGCACTTATTTCAAGAGCACAACGAACACCGGGGAGCTGTTTTTT. Protein sequence: CASTYFKSTTNTGELFF.

The J gene is TRBJ1-3, the V gene TRBV9, with TRBD1 matching 7 bases. The CDR3 loop spans 14 amino acids. Germline lookup yields CDR1 SGDLS and CDR2 YYNGEE. Unmatched junction bases numbered 4, after V lost 3 bases and J lost 4 bases. In nucleotides, the CDR3 is TGTGCCAGCAGCGGCGACAGGGAGGGAAACACCATATATTTT. It is translated as CASSGDREGNTIYF. The variable domain in full, completed from reference TRBV9 and TRBJ1-3, reads DSGVTQTPKHLITATGQRVTLRCSPRSGDLSVYWYQQSLDQGLQFLIQYYNGEERAKGNILERFSAQQFPDLHSELNLSSLELGDSALYFCASSGDREGNTIYFGEGSWLTVV.

The CDR3 loop is CASSEAEDIEQFF. CDR3 bases: TGTGCCAGCAGTGAAGCGGAGGACATCGAGCAGTTCTTC. The chain recombines TRBV13 with TRBJ2-1; D may correspond to TRBD1 or TRBD2 (5 bases each). The CDR3 is 13 residues long. Germline V CDR1 and CDR2: PRHDT, FYEKMQ (reference sequence). V was trimmed by 6 bases and J by 10 bases, leaving 16 bases between them.

This rearrangement joins TRBV7-9 to TRBJ2-6, with a tentative D call TRBD1 (5 bases). Trimming took 0 bases from V and 2 from J, leaving 14 bases between them. The germline CDR1 and CDR2 sequences are SEHNR and FQNEAQ (reference sequence). The CDR3 sequence is 18 residues long. The CDR3 spells CASSLALGGRAGANVLTF. The CDR3 nucleotides read TGTGCCAGCAGCTTAGCGCTGGGTGGCAGGGCTGGGGCCAACGTCCTGACTTTC.

The gene calls are TRBV7-9 and TRBJ1-2; D not resolved. The CDR3 runs to 15 residues. Trimming stripped 1 base from V and 4 bases from J, with 13 bases between. Germline V gives CDR1 SEHNR, CDR2 FQNEAQ (reference sequence). Here the CDR3 DNA reads TGTGCCAGCAGCTTAGTTCCCGACGGCGCCTATGGCTACACCTTC. Its protein product is CASSLVPDGAYGYTF.

This chain uses TRBV30 with TRBJ1-5; D remains ambiguous. CDR3 length: 13 residues. The germline V gene has CDR1 GTSNPN and CDR2 SVGIG (reference sequence). V lost 2 bases and J 3 bases, leaving 8 bases between the germline ends. CDR3 coding DNA: TGTGCCTGGAGTACCCAAACCAATCAGCCCCAGCATTTT. This sequence encodes CAWSTQTNQPQHF.

This clone was observed a handful of times. The V and J genes are TRBV2 and TRBJ2-3; D might be TRBD1 (6 bases). In germline, CDR1 is SNHLY, CDR2 FYNNEI. V lost 8 bases and J 5 bases, leaving 11 bases between the germline ends. The CDR3 has 12 amino acids. The CDR3 bases are TGTGCCAGCCGGACAGATCAAGATACGCAGTATTTT. Protein product: CASRTDQDTQYF.

This clone showed up many times. The chain couples TRBV4-3 to TRBJ2-7; perhaps TRBD1 as D (6 bases). Trimming removed 3 bases at V and 0 bases at J, with 12 bases between. This CDR3 is built from 15 residues. Germline assignment: CDR1 LGHNA and CDR2 YSLEER. The CDR3 nucleotides read TGCGCCAGCAGCCACAGCAGGGGTCACTCCTACGAGCAGTACTTC. As protein: CASSHSRGHSYEQYF.

The genes are TRBV27 and TRBJ2-3, with D uncertain. This CDR3 is built from 14 residues. Trimming stripped 5 bases from V and 2 bases from J, with 11 bases between. Germline values: CDR1 MNHEY, CDR2 SMNVEV (reference sequence). The CDR3 loop is CASSPSGFTDTQYF. The CDR3, as DNA: TGTGCCAGCAGTCCCTCAGGATTCACAGATACGCAGTATTTT.

The chain carries TRBV18 and TRBJ1-1; D is possibly TRBD1 (5 bases). Trimming removed 6 bases from V and 11 bases from J, with 10 bases in between. This CDR3 spans 10 amino acids. Germline-derived CDR1 and CDR2 are KGHSH and LQKENI. The CDR3 loop reads CASSQGAAFF. The CDR3, as DNA: TGTGCCAGCTCGCAGGGAGCCGCTTTCTTT.

As to this clone: Just one base apart from a much larger clone, this may be a read error. This chain links TRBV14 with TRBJ2-3, with 13 bases lining up with TRBD2. In germline, CDR1 is SGHDN, CDR2 FVKESK. V dropped 4 bases and J dropped 3; count of bases not matched to a gene: 1. There are 15 residues in the CDR3. The CDR3 DNA follows: TGTGCCAGCAGCCGGGGACTAGCGGGGACAGATACGCAGTATTTT. It encodes CASSRGLAGTDTQYF.

The chain joins TRBV30 to TRBJ1-2; D gene ambiguous. The CDR3 is 12 residues long. Between the trimmed V and J ends, which lost 0 bases and 5 bases, there was a span of 7 bases. The germline CDR1 and CDR2 sequences are GTSNPN and SVGIG (reference sequence). The CDR3 is CAWSVLQYGYTF. DNA for the CDR3: TGTGCCTGGAGTGTACTCCAATATGGCTACACCTTC.

The rearrangement links TRBV4-3 to TRBJ1-4; D remains ambiguous. Germline V gene data show CDR1 as LGHNA and CDR2 as YSLEER. Trimming removed 3 bases from V and 8 bases from J, with 31 bases in between. The CDR3 sequence is 20 residues long. This CDR3 reads CASSHTVVVYNDPILEKLFF. The CDR3 DNA is TGCGCCAGCAGCCACACCGTCGTGGTTTATAATGACCCAATACTGGAAAAACTGTTTTTT.

This chain uses TRBV25-1 with TRBJ2-2, with 7 positions matching TRBD2. J gave up 1 base and V 7 bases, and 9 bases lay outside the gene matches. The CDR3 is 16 residues long. Germline CDR1 reads MGHDK; CDR2 reads SYGVNS. The DNA of the CDR3 is TGTGCCAGCACCTCCTGGGAGGGGTTGAACACCGGGGAGCTGTTTTTT. Translating gives CASTSWEGLNTGELFF.

The V gene is TRBV27, the J gene TRBJ2-7; D perhaps matches TRBD2 (7 bases). The V end was cut by 1 base, the J end by 5 bases, with 15 bases between. This CDR3 comprises 15 residues. Germline values: CDR1 MNHEY, CDR2 SMNVEV (reference sequence). DNA of the CDR3: TGTGCCAGCAGTTTATACGGGGGGCAGGGAAACGAGCAGTACTTC. Its protein is CASSLYGGQGNEQYF.